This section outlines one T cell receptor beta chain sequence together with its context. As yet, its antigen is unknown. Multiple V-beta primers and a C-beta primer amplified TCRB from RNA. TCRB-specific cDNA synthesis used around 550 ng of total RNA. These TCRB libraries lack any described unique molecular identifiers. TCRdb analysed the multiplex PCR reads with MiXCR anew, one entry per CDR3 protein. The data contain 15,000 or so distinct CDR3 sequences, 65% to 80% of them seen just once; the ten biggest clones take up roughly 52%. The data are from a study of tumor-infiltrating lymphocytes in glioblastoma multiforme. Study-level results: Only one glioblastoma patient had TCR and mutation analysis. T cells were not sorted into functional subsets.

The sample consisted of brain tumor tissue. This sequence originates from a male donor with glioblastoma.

CDR3 in amino acids: CASSQEGLGSYEQYF. The CDR3 DNA reads as TGTGCCAGCAGCCAAGAGGGTTTGGGCTCCTACGAGCAGTACTTC. The chain combines TRBV14 with TRBJ2-7; no clear D gene. The V gene's germline CDR1 is SGHDN and CDR2 FVKESK. Trimming pared 0 bases from V and 0 bases from J, leaving 9 bases between. The CDR3 has 15 amino acids. Based on the CDR3 plus reference TRBV14 and TRBJ2-7, the full variable domain is EAGVTQFPSHSVIEKGQTVTLRCDPISGHDNLYWYRRVMGKEIKFLLHFVKESKQDESGMPNNRFLAERTGGTYSTLKVQPAELEDSGVYFCASSQEGLGSYEQYFGPGTRLTVT.